This T cell receptor (beta chain) emerged from a study of blood T cell repertoires in COVID-19. Study-wide context: COVID-19 samples collected from the United States, Italy and Spain covered acute and convalescent phases. T cells, B-cell-depleted T cells, or PBMCs supplied cDNA or gDNA.

The CDR3 loop spans 12 amino acids. The J segment lost 8 bases and the V segment lost 6 bases, leaving 2 bases of the junction unmatched. Source study methods: By means of reference gene primer amplification, nucleated cell counts were estimated. Sequencing was performed with immunoSEQ multiplex PCR; in TCRdb, only in-frame clones are kept and a portion is missing. V and J calls and clone size are as listed in that table; D and trimming were resolved from the DNA. The table has under 25,000 clones, around nine tenths seen once; the top ten hold around a tenth. The chain joins TRBV12-3 or TRBV12-4 to TRBJ1-4, with TRBD1 matching 8 bases. This TCR was sampled from a human donor in a cohort sampled during active COVID-19. The donor label of this sample is uncertain. Input material: peripheral blood. The CDR3 DNA is TGTGCCAGCAGCCGGGACAGGGAAAAACTGTTTTTT. Translation: CASSRDREKLFF.